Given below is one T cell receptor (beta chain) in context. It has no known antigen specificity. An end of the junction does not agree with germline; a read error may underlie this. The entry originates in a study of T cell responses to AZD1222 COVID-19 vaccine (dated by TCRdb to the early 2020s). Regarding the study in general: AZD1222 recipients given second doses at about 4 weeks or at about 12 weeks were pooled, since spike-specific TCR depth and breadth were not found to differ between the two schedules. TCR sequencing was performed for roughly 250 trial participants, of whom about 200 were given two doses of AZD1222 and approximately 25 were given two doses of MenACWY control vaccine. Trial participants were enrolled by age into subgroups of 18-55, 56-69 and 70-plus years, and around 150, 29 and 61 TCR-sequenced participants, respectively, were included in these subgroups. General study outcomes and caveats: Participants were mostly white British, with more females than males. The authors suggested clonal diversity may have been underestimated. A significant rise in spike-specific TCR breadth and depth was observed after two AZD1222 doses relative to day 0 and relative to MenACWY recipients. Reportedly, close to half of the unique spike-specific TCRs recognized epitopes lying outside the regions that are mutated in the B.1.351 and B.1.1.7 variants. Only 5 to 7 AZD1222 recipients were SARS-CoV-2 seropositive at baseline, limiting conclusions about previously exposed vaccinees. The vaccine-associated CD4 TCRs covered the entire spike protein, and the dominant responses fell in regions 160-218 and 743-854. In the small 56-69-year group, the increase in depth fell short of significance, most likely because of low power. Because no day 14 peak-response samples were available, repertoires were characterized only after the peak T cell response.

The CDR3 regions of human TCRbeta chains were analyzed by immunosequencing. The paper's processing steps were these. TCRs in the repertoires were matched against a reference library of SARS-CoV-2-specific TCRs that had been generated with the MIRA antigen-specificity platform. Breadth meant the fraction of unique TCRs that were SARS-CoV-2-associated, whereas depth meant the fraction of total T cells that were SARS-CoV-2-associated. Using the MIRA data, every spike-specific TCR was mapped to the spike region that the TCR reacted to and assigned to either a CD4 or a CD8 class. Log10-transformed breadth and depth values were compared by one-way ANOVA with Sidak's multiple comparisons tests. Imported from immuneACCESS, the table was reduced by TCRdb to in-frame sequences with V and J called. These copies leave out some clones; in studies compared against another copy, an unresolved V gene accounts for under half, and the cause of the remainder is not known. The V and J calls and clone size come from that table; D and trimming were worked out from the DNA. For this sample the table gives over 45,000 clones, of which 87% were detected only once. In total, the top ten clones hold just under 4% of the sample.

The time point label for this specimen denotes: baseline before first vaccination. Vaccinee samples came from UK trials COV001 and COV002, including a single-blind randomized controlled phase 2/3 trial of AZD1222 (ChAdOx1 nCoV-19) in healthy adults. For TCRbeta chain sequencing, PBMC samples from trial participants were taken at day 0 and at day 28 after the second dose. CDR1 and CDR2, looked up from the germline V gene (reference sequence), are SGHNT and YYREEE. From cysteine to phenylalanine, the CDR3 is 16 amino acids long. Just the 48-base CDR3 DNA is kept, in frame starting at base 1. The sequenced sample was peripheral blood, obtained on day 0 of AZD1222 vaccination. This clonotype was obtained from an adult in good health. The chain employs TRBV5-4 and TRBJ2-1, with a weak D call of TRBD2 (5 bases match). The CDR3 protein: CASSLGGQSPKNEQFF. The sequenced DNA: TGTGCCAGCAGTTTGGGCGGGCAGAGTCCAAAGAATGAGCAGTTCTTC. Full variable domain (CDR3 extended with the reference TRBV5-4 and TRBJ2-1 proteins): ETGVTQSPTHLIKTRGQQVTLRCSSQSGHNTVSWYQQALGQGPQFIFQYYREEENGRGNFPPRFSGLQFPNYSSELNVNALELDDSALYLCASSLGGQSPKNEQFFGPGTRLTVL.